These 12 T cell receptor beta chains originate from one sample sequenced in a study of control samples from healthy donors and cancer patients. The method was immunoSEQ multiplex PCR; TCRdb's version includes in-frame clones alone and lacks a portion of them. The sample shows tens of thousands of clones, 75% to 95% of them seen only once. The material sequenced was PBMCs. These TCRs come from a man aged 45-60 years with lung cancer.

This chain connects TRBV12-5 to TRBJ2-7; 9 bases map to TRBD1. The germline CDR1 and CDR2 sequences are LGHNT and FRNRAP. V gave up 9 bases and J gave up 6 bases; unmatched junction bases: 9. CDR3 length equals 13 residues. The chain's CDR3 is CASRGTGKFEQYF. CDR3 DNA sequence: TGTGCTAGCCGGGGGACAGGGAAATTCGAGCAGTACTTC.

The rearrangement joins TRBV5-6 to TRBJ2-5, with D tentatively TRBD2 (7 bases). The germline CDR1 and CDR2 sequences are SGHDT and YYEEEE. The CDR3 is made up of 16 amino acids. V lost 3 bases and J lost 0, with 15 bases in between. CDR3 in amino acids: CASSSPRRGHQETQYF. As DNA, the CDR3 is TGTGCCAGCAGCTCCCCGAGGCGGGGGCACCAAGAGACCCAGTACTTC.

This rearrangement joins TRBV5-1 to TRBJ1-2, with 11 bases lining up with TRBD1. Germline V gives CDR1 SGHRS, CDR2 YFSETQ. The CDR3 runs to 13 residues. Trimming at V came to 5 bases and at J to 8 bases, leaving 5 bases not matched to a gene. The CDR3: CASRPGQGVGYTF. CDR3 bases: TGCGCCAGCAGACCGGGACAGGGGGTCGGCTACACCTTC.

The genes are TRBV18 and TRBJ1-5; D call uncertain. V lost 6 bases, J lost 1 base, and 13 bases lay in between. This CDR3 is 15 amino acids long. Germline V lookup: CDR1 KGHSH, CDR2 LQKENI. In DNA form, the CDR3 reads TGTGCCAGCTCGCCAGACGGCAAGAGCAATCAGCCCCAGCATTTT. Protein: CASSPDGKSNQPQHF.

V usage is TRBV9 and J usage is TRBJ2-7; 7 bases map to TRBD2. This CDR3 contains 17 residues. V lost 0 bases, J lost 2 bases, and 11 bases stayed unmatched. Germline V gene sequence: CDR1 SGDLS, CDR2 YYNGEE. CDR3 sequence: CASSVGIGGGFPYEQYF. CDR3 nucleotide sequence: TGTGCCAGCAGCGTAGGGATTGGGGGGGGATTCCCCTACGAGCAGTACTTC.

Here the CDR3 DNA reads TGTGCCAGCAGCTCCTTCCGAGGGGAGACCCAGTACTTC. As protein: CASSSFRGETQYF. The chain uses TRBV7-3 and TRBJ2-5; possibly TRBD2 for D (5 bases). The CDR3 length is 13 residues. Germline V gene data show CDR1 as SGHTA and CDR2 as FQGTGA. The V end was cut by 4 bases, the J end by 5 bases, with 11 bases between.

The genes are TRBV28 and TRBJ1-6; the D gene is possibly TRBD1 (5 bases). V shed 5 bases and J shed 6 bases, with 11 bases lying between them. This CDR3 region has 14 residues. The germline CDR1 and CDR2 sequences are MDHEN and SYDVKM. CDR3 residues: CASSAGGSNSPLHF. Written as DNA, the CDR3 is TGTGCCAGCAGTGCCGGGGGGAGTAATTCACCCCTCCACTTT.

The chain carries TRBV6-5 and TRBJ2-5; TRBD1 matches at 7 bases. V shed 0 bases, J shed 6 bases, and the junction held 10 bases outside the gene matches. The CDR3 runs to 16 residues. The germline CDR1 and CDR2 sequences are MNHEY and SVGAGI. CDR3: CASSYSRTGLWKTQYF. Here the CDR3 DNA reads TGTGCCAGCAGTTACTCTAGGACAGGCTTGTGGAAGACCCAGTACTTC.

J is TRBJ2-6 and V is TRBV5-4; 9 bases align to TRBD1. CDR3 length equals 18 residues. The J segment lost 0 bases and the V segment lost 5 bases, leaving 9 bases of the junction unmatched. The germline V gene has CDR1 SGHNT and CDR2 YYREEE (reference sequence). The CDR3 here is CASSPAGQGNSGANVLTF. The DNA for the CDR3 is TGTGCCAGCAGTCCGGCGGGACAGGGAAACTCTGGGGCCAACGTCCTGACTTTC.

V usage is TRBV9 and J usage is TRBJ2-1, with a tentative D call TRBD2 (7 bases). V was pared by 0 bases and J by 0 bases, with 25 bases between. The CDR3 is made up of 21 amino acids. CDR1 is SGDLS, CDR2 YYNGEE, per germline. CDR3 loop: CASSVGPQAGHLLSSYNEQFF. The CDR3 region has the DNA TGTGCCAGCAGCGTAGGCCCACAAGCGGGACACCTTTTGAGCTCCTACAATGAGCAGTTCTTC.

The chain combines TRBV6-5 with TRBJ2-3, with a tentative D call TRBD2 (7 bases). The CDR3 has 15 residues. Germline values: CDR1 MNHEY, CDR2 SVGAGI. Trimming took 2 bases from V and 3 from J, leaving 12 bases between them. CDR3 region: CASSYGGAGTDTQYF. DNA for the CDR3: TGTGCCAGCAGTTACGGGGGGGCCGGAACAGATACGCAGTATTTT.

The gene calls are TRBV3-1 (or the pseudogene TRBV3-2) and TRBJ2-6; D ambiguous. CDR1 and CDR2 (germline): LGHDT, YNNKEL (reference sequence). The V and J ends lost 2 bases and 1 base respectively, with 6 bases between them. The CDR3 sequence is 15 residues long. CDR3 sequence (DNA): TGTGCCAGCAGCCAAACGGTGTCTGGGGCCAACGTCCTGACTTTC. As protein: CASSQTVSGANVLTF.